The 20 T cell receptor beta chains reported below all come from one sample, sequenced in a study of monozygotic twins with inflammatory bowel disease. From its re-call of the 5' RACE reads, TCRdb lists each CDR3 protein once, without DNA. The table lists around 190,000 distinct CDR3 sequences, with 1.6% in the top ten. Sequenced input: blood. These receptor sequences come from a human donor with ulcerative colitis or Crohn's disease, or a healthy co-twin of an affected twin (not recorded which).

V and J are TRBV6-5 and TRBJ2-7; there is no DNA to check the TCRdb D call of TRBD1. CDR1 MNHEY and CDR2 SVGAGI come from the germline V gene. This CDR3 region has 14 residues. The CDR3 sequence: CASSYGGRDYEQYF.

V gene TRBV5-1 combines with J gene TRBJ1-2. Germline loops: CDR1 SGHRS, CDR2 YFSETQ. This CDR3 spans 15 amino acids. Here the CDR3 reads CASSTDPGTSIPRGF. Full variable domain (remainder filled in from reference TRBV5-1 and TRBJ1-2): KAGVTQTPRYLIKTRGQQVTLSCSPISGHRSVSWYQQTPGQGLQFLFEYFSETQRNKGNFPGRFSGRQFSNSRSEMNVSTLELGDSALYLCASSTDPGTSIPRGFGSGTRLTVV.

The CDR3 is CASSPYGPGSRGNGELFF. V usage is TRBV7-6 and J usage is TRBJ2-2; TCRdb names TRBD1, which stays unverified in the absence of DNA. The CDR3 runs to 18 residues. CDR1 SGHVS and CDR2 FNYEAQ come from the germline V gene.

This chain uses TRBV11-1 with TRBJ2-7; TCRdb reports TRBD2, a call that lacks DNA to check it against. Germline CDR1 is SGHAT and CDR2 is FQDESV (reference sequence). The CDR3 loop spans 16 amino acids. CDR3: CASSLDTSGLRYEQYF.

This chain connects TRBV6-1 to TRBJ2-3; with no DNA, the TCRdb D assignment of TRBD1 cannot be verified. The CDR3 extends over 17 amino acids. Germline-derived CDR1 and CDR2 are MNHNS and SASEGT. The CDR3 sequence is CASSRSSGTGTMDTQYF.

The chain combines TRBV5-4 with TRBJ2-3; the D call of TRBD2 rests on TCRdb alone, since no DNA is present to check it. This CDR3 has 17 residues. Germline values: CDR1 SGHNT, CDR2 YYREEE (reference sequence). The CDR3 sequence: CASSAGLALPSTDTQYF.

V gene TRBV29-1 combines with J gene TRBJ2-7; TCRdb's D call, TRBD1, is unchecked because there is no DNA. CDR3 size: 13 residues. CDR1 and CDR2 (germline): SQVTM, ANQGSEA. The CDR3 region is CSVAKGTPYEQYF.

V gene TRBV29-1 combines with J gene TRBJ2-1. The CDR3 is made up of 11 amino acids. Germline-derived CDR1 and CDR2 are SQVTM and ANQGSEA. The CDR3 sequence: CSVLVYNEQFF.

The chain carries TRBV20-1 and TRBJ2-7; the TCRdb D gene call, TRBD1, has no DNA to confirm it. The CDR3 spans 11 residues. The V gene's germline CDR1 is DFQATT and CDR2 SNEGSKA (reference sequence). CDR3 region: CSAGQGNEQYF.

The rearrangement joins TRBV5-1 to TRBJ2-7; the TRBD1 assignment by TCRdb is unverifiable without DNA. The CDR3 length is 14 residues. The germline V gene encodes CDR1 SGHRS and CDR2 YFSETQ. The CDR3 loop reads CASSLGDSFYEQYF.

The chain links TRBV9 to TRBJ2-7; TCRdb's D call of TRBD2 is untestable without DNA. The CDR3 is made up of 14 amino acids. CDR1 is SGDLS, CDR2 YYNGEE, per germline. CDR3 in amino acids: CASSVEVAGGEQYF.

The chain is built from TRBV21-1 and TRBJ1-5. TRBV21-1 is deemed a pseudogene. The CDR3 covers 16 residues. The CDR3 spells CASSSKKYPWYQPQHF.

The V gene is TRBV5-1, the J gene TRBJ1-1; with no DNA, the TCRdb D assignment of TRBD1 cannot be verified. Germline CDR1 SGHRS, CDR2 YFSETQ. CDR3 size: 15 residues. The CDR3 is CASSFIYRANTEAFF.

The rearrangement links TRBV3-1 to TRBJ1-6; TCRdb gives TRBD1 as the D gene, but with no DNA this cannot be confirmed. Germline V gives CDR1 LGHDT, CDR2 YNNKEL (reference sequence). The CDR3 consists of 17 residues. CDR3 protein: CASSQVPVWDSNSPLHF.

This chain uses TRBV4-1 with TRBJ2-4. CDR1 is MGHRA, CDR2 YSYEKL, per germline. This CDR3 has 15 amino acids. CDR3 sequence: CASSQDALAKNIQYF.

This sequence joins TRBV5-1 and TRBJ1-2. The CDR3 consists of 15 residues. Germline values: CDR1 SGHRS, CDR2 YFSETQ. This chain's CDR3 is CASSLAAAQSGGYTF.

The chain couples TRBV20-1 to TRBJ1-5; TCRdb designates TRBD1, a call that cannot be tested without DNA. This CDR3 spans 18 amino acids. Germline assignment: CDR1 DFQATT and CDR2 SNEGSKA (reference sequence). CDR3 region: CSARASGTGLFLNQPQHF.

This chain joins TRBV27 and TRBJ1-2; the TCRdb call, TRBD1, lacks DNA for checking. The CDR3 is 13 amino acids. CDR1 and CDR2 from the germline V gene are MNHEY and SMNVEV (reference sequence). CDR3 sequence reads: CASSLSAGGGYTF.

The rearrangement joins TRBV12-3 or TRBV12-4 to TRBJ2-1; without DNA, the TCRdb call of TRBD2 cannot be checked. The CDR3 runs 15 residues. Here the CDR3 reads CASGPSRSSYNEQFF.

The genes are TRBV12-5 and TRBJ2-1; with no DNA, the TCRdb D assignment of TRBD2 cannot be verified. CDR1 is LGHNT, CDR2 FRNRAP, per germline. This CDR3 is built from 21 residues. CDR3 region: CASGLVYVSLAGVSSYNEQFF.